The 29 T cell receptor beta chains below all came from one sample that was sequenced in a study of T-cell memory formation after mild COVID-19. Using its own MiXCR run on the 5' RACE reads, TCRdb lists one record per CDR3 protein. The repertoire holds 300,000 to 350,000 distinct CDR3 sequences, with roughly 13% as singletons. The sample was PBMCs or a T cell subset sorted from them (not recorded which). The receptors here all came from a man between 18 and 35 years old who had mild COVID-19 (a few samples of this study predate the infection). Cell type and time point are not known.

This clonotype was seen many times. V is TRBV6-5 and J is TRBJ2-2; no clear D gene. V was trimmed by 5 bases and J by 6 bases, leaving 13 bases between them. Germline V CDR1 and CDR2: MNHEY, SVGAGI. The CDR3 consists of 14 residues. CDR3 bases: TGTGCCAGCAGTAAGCCAGGATTGGCCGGGGAGCTGTTTTTT. Protein: CASSKPGLAGELFF.

This clonotype was seen a handful of times. The rearrangement joins TRBV4-3 to TRBJ2-2; 7 bases match TRBD1. With V trimmed by 0 bases and J by 3 bases, 10 bases remained unmatched. The CDR3 consists of 18 residues. The germline V gene encodes CDR1 LGHNA and CDR2 YSLEER. The chain's CDR3 is CASSQDFLRGRHTGELFF. The DNA of the CDR3 is TGCGCCAGCAGCCAAGATTTTCTTAGGGGGCGTCACACCGGGGAGCTGTTTTTT.

V is TRBV11-2 and J is TRBJ2-5; the D gene is possibly TRBD1 (6 bases). This CDR3 spans 16 amino acids. CDR1 is SGHAT, CDR2 FQNNGV, per germline. V was shortened by 1 base and J by 3 bases, with 15 bases between the two germline ends. CDR3 in amino acids: CASSLAVRGLEETQYF. CDR3 bases: TGTGCCAGCAGCTTAGCGGTCAGGGGATTAGAAGAGACCCAGTACTTC.

This clonotype was detected a few times. The V gene is TRBV29-1, the J gene TRBJ1-2; D call uncertain. The CDR3 has 11 residues. Germline values: CDR1 SQVTM, CDR2 ANQGSEA. V lost 4 bases, J lost 8 bases, and 11 bases lay in between. CDR3: CSVVVGTGYTF. CDR3 in DNA: TGCAGCGTTGTTGTCGGCACGGGCTACACCTTC.

The genes are TRBV6-1 and TRBJ1-2; weak D call: TRBD1 (5 bases). The V and J ends lost 4 bases and 5 bases respectively, with 17 bases between them. Germline CDR1 is MNHNS and CDR2 is SASEGT. The CDR3 length is 15 residues. DNA for the CDR3: TGTGCCAGCAGTGGGTTACGGGACCTCAATTATGGCTACACCTTC. It yields the protein CASSGLRDLNYGYTF.

There are many counts of this clonotype. The chain joins TRBV7-9 to TRBJ1-1, with 8 bases that match TRBD1. The germline CDR1 and CDR2 sequences are SEHNR and FQNEAQ (reference sequence). The CDR3 length is 15 residues. Unmatched junction bases numbered 2, after V lost 1 base and J lost 1 base. The CDR3, as DNA: TGTGCCAGCAGCTTAGTGGGGACAGGGAACACTGAAGCTTTCTTT. It encodes CASSLVGTGNTEAFF.

This clonotype was detected a few times. The rearrangement joins TRBV10-1 to TRBJ2-7; 10 bases are a match to TRBD1. Losses at the gene ends were 3 bases for V and 4 bases for J; bases not matched to a gene: 3. In germline, CDR1 is WNHNN, CDR2 SYGVQD (reference sequence). The CDR3 spans 14 residues. CDR3 DNA sequence: TGCGCCAGCAGTGATGGGACAGGGGAGTACGAGCAGTACTTC. Translation: CASSDGTGEYEQYF.

This clonotype has only a few counts. V is TRBV27 and J is TRBJ2-7; unclear D gene. Trimming cost V 6 bases and J 4 bases, with 13 bases left between them. This CDR3 is 13 amino acids long. Per the germline V gene, CDR1 is MNHEY and CDR2 is SMNVEV (reference sequence). This chain's CDR3 is CASSPSGAYEQYF. For the CDR3, the DNA is TGTGCCAGCAGCCCATCCGGAGCATACGAGCAGTACTTC.

This clonotype occurred a few times. The chain has TRBV12-3 or TRBV12-4 and TRBJ2-3, with D possibly matching TRBD2 (6 bases). The germline V and J ends were trimmed by 1 base and 3 bases, with 8 bases remaining between them. CDR3 length equals 14 residues. The CDR3 sequence is CASSLGAGTDTQYF. The DNA for the CDR3 is TGTGCCAGCAGTTTAGGGGCGGGGACAGATACGCAGTATTTT.

The gene calls are TRBV7-3 and TRBJ1-1, with no clear D. V shed 2 bases and J shed 5 bases, with 9 bases lying between them. Per the germline V gene, CDR1 is SGHTA and CDR2 is FQGTGA. This CDR3 is built from 13 residues. Written as DNA, the CDR3 is TGTGCCAGCAGCTTATGGGAACAGACTGAAGCTTTCTTT. Translated, it gives CASSLWEQTEAFF.

This clonotype was seen ten or more times. The rearrangement uses TRBV5-1 and TRBJ2-5; no reliable D call. CDR1 and CDR2 from the germline V gene are SGHRS and YFSETQ. This CDR3 is built from 17 residues. V lost 3 bases and J lost 2, with 20 bases in between. CDR3 DNA: TGCGCCAGCAGCTGGATCCCCACTCGTGGTGTGCAAGAGACCCAGTACTTC. Its translation is CASSWIPTRGVQETQYF.

The chain has TRBV29-1 and TRBJ2-2, with 13 bases that match TRBD2. Germline CDR1 and CDR2: SQVTM and ANQGSEA. This CDR3 comprises 16 residues. After removal of 6 bases from V and 7 bases from J, the junction contained 11 bases not matched to a gene. CDR3 sequence reads: CSVGTSGALRGGELFF. The CDR3 DNA reads TGCAGCGTGGGGACTAGCGGGGCCCTGCGGGGCGGGGAGCTGTTTTTT.

This clonotype was counted between two and nine times. J is TRBJ2-7 and V is TRBV4-1; 10 nucleotides align to TRBD2. Per the germline V gene, CDR1 is MGHRA and CDR2 is YSYEKL. The V and J ends lost 0 bases and 6 bases, in that order; junction bases with no gene match: 11. The CDR3 extends over 17 amino acids. The CDR3 sequence: CASSQDSSGGAFSEQYF. The CDR3 coding sequence is TGCGCCAGCAGCCAAGATTCGAGCGGGGGGGCTTTTAGCGAGCAGTACTTC.

This rearrangement joins TRBV20-1 to TRBJ2-7, with a weak D call TRBD1 (5 bases). This CDR3 has 13 residues. Germline loops: CDR1 DFQATT, CDR2 SNEGSKA (reference sequence). The V end lost 3 bases, the J end lost 3 bases, and 12 bases lay between the germline ends. The CDR3 nucleotides read TGCAGTGCTAGGGGCAGGGATAACTACGAGCAGTACTTC. Amino acids: CSARGRDNYEQYF.

This clonotype has a count of ten or more. The V call is TRBV28, the J call TRBJ2-2, with 7 nucleotides matching TRBD1. The CDR3 is 15 amino acids. With V trimmed by 6 bases and J by 5 bases, 9 bases remained unmatched. Per the germline V gene, CDR1 is MDHEN and CDR2 is SYDVKM. CDR3 loop: CASSSGQAPTGELFF. Written as DNA, the CDR3 is TGTGCCAGCAGCTCTGGACAGGCCCCGACCGGGGAGCTGTTTTTT.

This clonotype has only a few counts. The genes are TRBV4-3 and TRBJ2-7, with D perhaps matching TRBD2 (6 bases). Trimming took 1 base from V and 4 from J, leaving 14 bases between them. This CDR3 has 15 residues. Germline V gives CDR1 LGHNA, CDR2 YSLEER. The CDR3 sequence: CASSQAESGGYEQYF. The CDR3 region has the DNA TGCGCCAGCAGCCAAGCGGAATCAGGAGGGTACGAGCAGTACTTC.

This sequence joins TRBV20-1 and TRBJ2-3; D is possibly TRBD1 or TRBD2 (6 bases each). The CDR3 is 13 residues long. The V end was cut by 6 bases, the J end by 6 bases, with 16 bases between. Germline CDR1 reads DFQATT; CDR2 reads SNEGSKA (reference sequence). CDR3 sequence: CSAPGAGGDTQYF. The CDR3 bases are TGCAGTGCGCCGGGGGCCGGAGGGGATACGCAGTATTTT.

This clonotype appeared a few times. This chain connects TRBV7-2 to TRBJ2-2; 9 nucleotides align to TRBD2. The CDR3 loop spans 16 amino acids. Per the germline V gene, CDR1 is SGHTA and CDR2 is FQGNSA. Trimming took 8 bases from V and 5 from J; bases not matched to a gene: 12. CDR3 sequence: CASGKAGGPGTGELFF. CDR3 coding DNA: TGTGCCAGCGGAAAGGCGGGGGGGCCCGGGACCGGGGAGCTGTTTTTT.

This clonotype was recorded many times. The V and J genes are TRBV24-1 and TRBJ2-5; D gene uncertain. With 5 bases removed from V and 7 bases from J, the gap between germline ends came to 7 bases. The CDR3 length is 11 residues. Germline lookup yields CDR1 KGHDR and CDR2 SFDVKD. CDR3 sequence: CATSAGGTQYF. The DNA of the CDR3 is TGTGCCACCAGTGCCGGCGGGACCCAGTACTTC.

This clonotype was picked up many times. In DNA form, the CDR3 reads TGTGCCAGCAGCTCAAGACAGGGGGCAGGGGAGACCCAGTACTTC. It translates to CASSSRQGAGETQYF. The J gene is TRBJ2-5, the V gene TRBV7-9, with 10 bases fitting TRBD1. The CDR3 has 15 amino acids. With V trimmed by 4 bases and J by 5 bases, 7 bases remained unmatched. Germline V gene sequence: CDR1 SEHNR, CDR2 FQNEAQ (reference sequence).

In its sample, this clonotype was seen a few times. This chain joins TRBV7-2 and TRBJ2-3, with 8 positions matching TRBD2. Trimming cost V 1 base and J 0 bases; bases outside gene matches: 9. Germline CDR1 SGHTA, CDR2 FQGNSA. CDR3 length equals 18 residues. The CDR3 loop is CASSLVWAGGSSTDTQYF. The CDR3 DNA reads as TGTGCCAGCAGCTTAGTCTGGGCGGGGGGATCTAGCACAGATACGCAGTATTTT. The full variable domain, completed using reference TRBV7-2 and TRBJ2-3, is GAGVSQSPSNKVTEKGKDVELRCDPISGHTALYWYRQSLGQGLEFLIYFQGNSAPDKSGLPSDRFSAERTGGSVSTLTIQRTQQEDSAVYLCASSLVWAGGSSTDTQYFGPGTRLTVL.

This chain uses TRBV3-1 with TRBJ2-7; D gene unclear. Germline CDR1 and CDR2: LGHDT and YNNKEL (reference sequence). CDR3 length: 13 residues. V gave up 0 bases and J gave up 3 bases, with 6 bases separating them. CDR3 region: CASSQEGVYEQYF. CDR3 DNA: TGTGCCAGCAGCCAAGAGGGCGTCTACGAGCAGTACTTC.

J is TRBJ2-3 and V is TRBV6-5, with 10 positions matching TRBD2. V was clipped by 4 bases and J by 4 bases; unmatched bases: 8. CDR3 size: 16 residues. CDR1 and CDR2 (germline): MNHEY, SVGAGI. The CDR3 DNA reads as TGTGCCAGCAGTTCTAAGCGGGGGGGCCGGTCAGATACGCAGTATTTT. Translating it yields CASSSKRGGRSDTQYF.

The chain combines TRBV14 with TRBJ2-7; D perhaps matches TRBD2 (5 bases). Germline assignment: CDR1 SGHDN and CDR2 FVKESK. CDR3 length equals 13 residues. V was clipped by 6 bases and J by 0 bases, with 9 bases between them. This chain's CDR3 is CASRPGSSYEQYF. The CDR3 nucleotides are TGTGCCAGCAGGCCGGGGAGCTCCTACGAGCAGTACTTC.

This clonotype was picked up a small number of times. J is TRBJ1-1 and V is TRBV6-1; D is unclear. This CDR3 region has 12 residues. Germline V gene data show CDR1 as MNHNS and CDR2 as SASEGT. V lost 7 bases and J lost 6, with 12 bases in between. The CDR3 bases are TGTGCCAGCACTTGGACGGGATCTGAAGCTTTCTTT. It yields the protein CASTWTGSEAFF.

The chain carries TRBV6-6 and TRBJ2-1; TRBD2 matches 10 bases. Trimming at V came to 6 bases and at J to 7 bases, leaving 6 bases not matched to a gene. Per the germline V gene, CDR1 is MNHNY and CDR2 is SVGAGI (reference sequence). The length of the CDR3 is 14 residues. CDR3 loop: CASRDSGGANEQFF. The DNA of the CDR3 is TGTGCCAGCAGGGACAGCGGGGGGGCGAATGAGCAGTTCTTC.

The CDR3 nucleotides read TGTGCCAGCAGCCAAGATGGAGAAAACAGGTGGGGTCAGCCCCAGCATTTT. Its protein is CASSQDGENRWGQPQHF. J is TRBJ1-5 and V is TRBV4-2, with a possible D match to TRBD1 (5 bases). V was trimmed by 0 bases and J by 6 bases, leaving 18 bases between them. The V gene's germline CDR1 is LGHNA and CDR2 YNFKEQ. The CDR3 sequence is 17 residues long.

This clonotype occurred a few times. The V call is TRBV7-2, the J call TRBJ2-2; no firm D call. The ends were cut back, 1 base at V and 1 base at J, with 7 bases in the middle. Germline-derived CDR1 and CDR2 are SGHTA and FQGNSA. The CDR3 runs to 15 residues. CDR3 nucleotides: TGTGCCAGCAGCTTAGGATGGGGGAACACCGGGGAGCTGTTTTTT. Its protein is CASSLGWGNTGELFF.

This clonotype appeared many times. The rearrangement joins TRBV6-5 to TRBJ2-2, with 11 nucleotides matching TRBD1. Unmatched junction bases numbered 3, after V lost 2 bases and J lost 7 bases. Germline values: CDR1 MNHEY, CDR2 SVGAGI. The CDR3 spans 15 residues. The CDR3 coding sequence is TGTGCCAGCAGTTACCGGGGGACAGGGGGCGGGGAGCTGTTTTTT. Protein product: CASSYRGTGGGELFF.